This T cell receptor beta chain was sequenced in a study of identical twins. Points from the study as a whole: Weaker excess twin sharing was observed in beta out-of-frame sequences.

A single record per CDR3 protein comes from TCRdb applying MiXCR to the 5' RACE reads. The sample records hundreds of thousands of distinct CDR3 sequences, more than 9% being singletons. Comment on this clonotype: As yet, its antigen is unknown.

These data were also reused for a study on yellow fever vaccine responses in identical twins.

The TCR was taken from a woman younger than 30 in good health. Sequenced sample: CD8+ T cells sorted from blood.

The CDR3 region has the DNA TGCAGTGCTTCCCTTGTGGGGCTGGGGGACATTCAGTACTTC. Translated: CSASLVGLGDIQYF. The chain links TRBV20-1 to TRBJ2-4; D is perhaps TRBD1 or TRBD2 (5 bases each). Germline V gene data show CDR1 as DFQATT and CDR2 as SNEGSKA (reference sequence). The ends were cut back, 5 bases at V and 8 bases at J, with 19 bases in the middle. There are 14 residues in the CDR3.